This T cell receptor (beta chain) was found in a study of CD8 T cells in ankylosing spondylitis. Generation of TCR beta libraries employed quantitative 5'-RACE incorporating molecular barcodes. TCRdb re-analysed the 5' RACE reads in MiXCR, keeping a single row per CDR3 protein. The sample yields approximately 200,000 distinct CDR3 sequences, about 13% seen once. This CDR3 comprises 15 residues. CDR1 and CDR2 from the germline V gene are SEHNR and FQNEAQ (reference sequence). V lost 5 bases and J 7 bases, leaving 20 bases between the germline ends. Sequencing input: blood, either unsorted or a sorted T cell fraction (not recorded which). This chain links TRBV7-9 with TRBJ2-5; D uncertain. The sequence was collected from a male donor with ankylosing spondylitis or in good health (not recorded which). The CDR3 nucleotides are TGTGCCAGCAGCCCCGTGTTAGGGCTTTTCGGGACCCAGTACTTC. It codes for CASSPVLGLFGTQYF.